This entry features one T cell receptor beta chain sequence. Its antigen remains undetermined. Per-nucleotide qualities are absent, and no much larger clonotype sits a single base away. This record belongs to a study of blood T cell repertoires in COVID-19 (dated by TCRdb to between 2020 and 2021). A note on the overall study: The collaborator samples originated in the United States, Italy and Spain and spanned the acute and convalescent phases of COVID-19. Subjects who had been exposed to COVID-19, were actively infected with it, or had recovered from it provided the deeply sampled blood TCRbeta repertoires that made up the dataset. The repertoires were released in a freely available public database intended as a resource for research on the immune response to SARS-CoV-2. The sample metadata nearly always contained a de-identified subject ID, COVID-19 status, age in years and sex. Where available, HLA class I and class II types were obtained from metadata supplied by the sample provider rather than from assay-based typing. The samples were drawn from two sources: the first 160 participants of the ongoing ImmuneRACE study, and 1,200 or so subjects contributed by 6 global collaborators. The material from the prospective study consisted of cDNA or gDNA derived from T cells, B-cell-depleted T cells, or PBMCs. Overall study results and their limits: The amount of clinical and demographic metadata varied by source and participant and was provided uncurated.

TCRbeta CDR3 regions were amplified from genomic DNA using the immunoSEQ Assay, a bias-controlled multiplex PCR. As for the original processing: The number of nucleated cells in each sample was estimated by amplification of reference gene primers within the assay. Sequence reads were collapsed and filtered to measure the absolute abundance of every unique TCRbeta CDR3 rearrangement. For each sample, productive Simpson clonality was calculated as the square root of Simpson's diversity index over productive rearrangements. TCRdb stores this immuneACCESS table with in-frame sequences only. Part of the clones is absent; in the studies checked, under half of the shortfall reflects unresolved V genes, and no reason is known for the rest. Clone size and the V and J calls come from that table; the DNA yielded D and trimming. The sample table records some 250,000 clones; 65% to 85% of these occur just once. Of the sample, 4% to 5.5% is held by the ten largest clones.

Whole blood was collected in K2EDTA tubes by collaborating institutions according to the institutions' own protocols. Collaborator samples were shipped for TCRbeta analysis as frozen whole blood, isolated PBMCs, or DNA extracted from either sample type. According to the germline V gene (reference sequence), CDR1 reads LNHDA and CDR2 reads SQIVND. Trimming costs V 6 bases and J 4 bases, and their ends lie 12 bases apart. Its CDR3 holds 13 amino acids, cysteine through phenylalanine. CDR3 DNA only is kept here, 39 bases in frame from base 1. The sequence derives from a man between 50 and 59 years old with active or convalescent COVID-19. The chain links TRBV19 with TRBJ1-1; TRBD1 is a weak D gene call, 5 bases matching. The sample taken for sequencing was peripheral blood. The bases are TGTGCCAGTAGACGGGGGGTGGGCACTGAAGCTTTCTTT. Its amino acids are CASRRGVGTEAFF.